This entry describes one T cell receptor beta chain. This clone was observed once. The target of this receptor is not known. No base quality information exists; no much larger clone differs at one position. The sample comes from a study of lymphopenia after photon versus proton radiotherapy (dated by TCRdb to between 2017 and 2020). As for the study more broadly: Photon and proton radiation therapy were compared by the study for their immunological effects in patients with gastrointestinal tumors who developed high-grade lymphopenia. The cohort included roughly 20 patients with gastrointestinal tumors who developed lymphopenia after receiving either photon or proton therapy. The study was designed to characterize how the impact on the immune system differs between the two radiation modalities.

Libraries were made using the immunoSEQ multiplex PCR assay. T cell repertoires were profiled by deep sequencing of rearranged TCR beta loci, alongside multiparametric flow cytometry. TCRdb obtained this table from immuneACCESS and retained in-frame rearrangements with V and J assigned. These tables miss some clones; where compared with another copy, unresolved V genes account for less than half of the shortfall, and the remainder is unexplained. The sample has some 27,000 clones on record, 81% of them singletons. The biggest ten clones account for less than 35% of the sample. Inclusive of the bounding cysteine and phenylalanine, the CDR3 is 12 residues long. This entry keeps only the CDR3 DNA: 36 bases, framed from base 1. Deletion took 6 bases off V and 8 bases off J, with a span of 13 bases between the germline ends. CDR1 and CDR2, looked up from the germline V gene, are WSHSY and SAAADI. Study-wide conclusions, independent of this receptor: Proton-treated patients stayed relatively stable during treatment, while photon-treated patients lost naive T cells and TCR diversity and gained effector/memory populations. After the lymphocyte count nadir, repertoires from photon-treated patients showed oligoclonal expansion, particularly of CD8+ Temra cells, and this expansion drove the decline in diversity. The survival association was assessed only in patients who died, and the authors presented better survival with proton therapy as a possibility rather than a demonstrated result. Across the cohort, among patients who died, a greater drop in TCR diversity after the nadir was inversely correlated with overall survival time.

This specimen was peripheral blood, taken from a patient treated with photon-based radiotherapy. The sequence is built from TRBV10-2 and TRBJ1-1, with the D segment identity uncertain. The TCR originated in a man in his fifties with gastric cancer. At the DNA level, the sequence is TGCGCCAGCAGCAACGGACGGCTAGAAGCTTTCTTT. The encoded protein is CASSNGRLEAFF.